The 25 T cell receptor beta chains in this list originate from one sample, sequenced in a study of CD8 T cells in ankylosing spondylitis. TCRdb re-analysed the 5' RACE reads in MiXCR, keeping a single row per CDR3 protein. The profile covers about 120,000 distinct CDR3 sequences, with approximately 13% appearing a single time and under 3% taken by the ten largest. The sequenced sample was blood, either unsorted or a sorted T cell fraction (not recorded which). Receptors were obtained from a female donor with ankylosing spondylitis or in good health (not recorded which).

The table lists this clonotype with a few counts. The rearrangement joins TRBV6-5 to TRBJ2-2, with TRBD1 identical over 9 bases. V shed 0 bases and J 6 bases; nucleotides not matched to a gene: 11. Germline CDR1 reads MNHEY; CDR2 reads SVGAGI. There are 18 residues in the CDR3. The CDR3 DNA sequence: TGTGCCAGCAGTTACTCGAAAGCCGGGACAGGGTGGGCCGGGGAGCTGTTTTTT. Encoded protein: CASSYSKAGTGWAGELFF.

V usage is TRBV3-1 and J usage is TRBJ2-2, with 9 bases aligning to TRBD2. The CDR3 has 15 residues. The germline V gene encodes CDR1 LGHDT and CDR2 YNNKEL (reference sequence). The junction had 7 bases not matched to a gene; V was cut back by 4 bases and J by 7 bases. DNA for the CDR3: TGTGCCAGCAGCCCGTCTAGCGGGGTTAGCGGGGAGCTGTTTTTT. Protein product: CASSPSSGVSGELFF.

This clonotype was seen at least ten times. The chain joins TRBV9 to TRBJ1-2, with 7 bases aligning to TRBD1. V shed 4 bases and J 4 bases; nucleotides not matched to a gene: 10. Germline CDR1 SGDLS, CDR2 YYNGEE. The CDR3 is 15 residues long. CDR3 DNA sequence: TGTGCCAGCAGCTTACGGGACAGCGAAGCCTATGGCTACACCTTC. It specifies CASSLRDSEAYGYTF.

The gene calls are TRBV7-9 and TRBJ2-1; D may be TRBD2 (5 bases). Deletions cut 5 bases from V and 5 bases from J, with 16 bases between. Germline V CDR1 and CDR2: SEHNR, FQNEAQ (reference sequence). The CDR3 length is 15 residues. The CDR3 DNA follows: TGTGCCAGCAGCCTCGCCCAGACTACTAACAATGAGCAGTTCTTC. Residues: CASSLAQTTNNEQFF. Complete variable domain (other parts from reference TRBV7-9 and TRBJ2-1): DTGVSQNPRHKITKRGQNVTFRCDPISEHNRLYWYRQTLGQGPEFLTYFQNEAQLEKSRLLSDRFSAERPKGSFSTLEIQRTEQGDSAMYLCASSLAQTTNNEQFFGPGTRLTVL.

This clonotype appeared a few times. The V gene is TRBV13, the J gene TRBJ2-7, with 10 bases fitting TRBD1. In germline, CDR1 is PRHDT, CDR2 FYEKMQ (reference sequence). V shed 4 bases and J 4 bases; nucleotides not matched to a gene: 7. This CDR3 has 15 residues. CDR3 sequence: CASSSTGTGVYEQYF. In nucleotides, the CDR3 is TGTGCCAGCAGCTCCACTGGGACAGGGGTTTACGAGCAGTACTTC.

This clonotype has a count of ten or more. As DNA, the CDR3 is TGTGCCAGCAGTGGGACAATTTATAGCAATCAGCCCCAGCATTTT. Its protein is CASSGTIYSNQPQHF. This chain links TRBV6-1 with TRBJ1-5; possible D gene TRBD1, 5 bases. This CDR3 spans 15 amino acids. Looked up from germline, CDR1 is MNHNS and CDR2 is SASEGT. V lost 4 bases and J 0 bases, leaving 10 bases between the germline ends.

This clonotype was found once. The chain combines TRBV5-1 with TRBJ2-7; D possibly matches TRBD1 or TRBD2 (5 bases each). This CDR3 has 15 amino acids. CDR1 and CDR2 (germline): SGHRS, YFSETQ. V was cut by 0 bases and J by 4 bases, with 14 bases left in between. The DNA of the CDR3 is TGCGCCAGCAGCTTGGAGTTCGGGACCCTGTACGAGCAGTACTTC. It specifies CASSLEFGTLYEQYF.

This clonotype has only one observation. One end of the junction is discordant with germline, which a read error may explain. The chain combines TRBV6-2 or TRBV6-3 with TRBJ2-5; a weak D match, TRBD1 (7 bases). The CDR3 extends over 14 amino acids. Per germline, CDR1 MNHEY and CDR2 SVGEGT. The CDR3 DNA reads as TGTGTCAGCAGGGGGGCTCAGCGGAAATGGACCCAGTACTTC. This translates into CVSRGAQRKWTQYF.

The genes are TRBV10-1 and TRBJ2-2; D gene uncertain. V shed 5 bases and J shed 6 bases, with 1 base lying between them. The CDR3 length is 10 residues. The germline V gene has CDR1 WNHNN and CDR2 SYGVQD (reference sequence). The CDR3 region is CASSPGELFF. The CDR3 DNA follows: TGCGCCAGCAGTCCCGGGGAGCTGTTTTTT.

This clonotype was counted between two and nine times. The V gene is TRBV19, the J gene TRBJ1-5, with TRBD1 matching over 7 bases. V shed 3 bases and J 5 bases; nucleotides not matched to a gene: 4. Germline V gives CDR1 LNHDA, CDR2 SQIVND (reference sequence). The CDR3 spans 14 residues. The CDR3 protein is CASSIWDSYQPQHF. In DNA, the CDR3 is TGTGCCAGTAGTATCTGGGACAGCTATCAGCCCCAGCATTTT.

The chain uses TRBV18 and TRBJ2-2; 7 bases are shared with TRBD1. Germline trimming cut 3 bases from V and 5 bases from J; bases unmatched to any gene: 0. CDR1 is KGHSH and CDR2 is LQKENI in the germline V gene. This CDR3 is built from 13 residues. The CDR3 nucleotides read TGTGCCAGCTCACCGGGACAGACCGGGGAGCTGTTTTTT. The encoded protein is CASSPGQTGELFF.

This clonotype showed up just a few times. The chain is built from TRBV2 and TRBJ1-1; D ambiguous. There are 12 residues in the CDR3. CDR1 and CDR2 (germline): SNHLY, FYNNEI. The V and J ends lost 3 bases and 6 bases respectively, with 8 bases between them. The CDR3 nucleotides read TGTGCCAGCAGTGATGAGGTTGCTGAAGCTTTCTTT. Translation gives CASSDEVAEAFF.

This clonotype was counted many times. The chain has TRBV7-9 and TRBJ1-3, with D possibly TRBD1 on 5 matching bases. CDR1 and CDR2 from the germline V gene are SEHNR and FQNEAQ (reference sequence). This CDR3 contains 14 residues. The V end was cut by 3 bases, the J end by 4 bases, with 10 bases between. CDR3 loop: CASSFGGYGNTIYF. The DNA of the CDR3 is TGTGCCAGCAGCTTCGGGGGTTACGGAAACACCATATATTTT.

This clonotype was recorded a few times. This chain links TRBV30 with TRBJ2-7; TRBD1 agrees at 10 bases. Germline CDR1 and CDR2: GTSNPN and SVGIG (reference sequence). The CDR3 runs to 14 residues. V lost 3 bases and J lost 6; bases outside the gene matches: 8. This chain's CDR3 is CAWRGTGVTTEQYF. CDR3 DNA: TGTGCCTGGAGGGGGACAGGGGTCACTACCGAGCAGTACTTC.

The sample holds a few counts of this clonotype. The chain carries TRBV12-3 or TRBV12-4 and TRBJ2-5; 8 bases line up with TRBD1. The CDR3 covers 15 residues. Trimming at V came to 6 bases and at J to 1 base, leaving 7 bases not matched to a gene. For the CDR3, the DNA is TGTGCCAGCAGATACACGGGACAGGCCCAAGAGACCCAGTACTTC. This encodes CASRYTGQAQETQYF.

The chain combines TRBV11-2 with TRBJ1-6, with D unresolved. CDR3 length: 15 amino acids. Germline V gives CDR1 SGHAT, CDR2 FQNNGV. The V end lost 0 bases, the J end lost 9 bases, and 12 bases lay between the germline ends. CDR3 nucleotides: TGTGCCAGCAGCTTAGATGGCAGGCCCCCTTCACCCCTCCACTTT. Protein product: CASSLDGRPPSPLHF.

Turning to this clonotype: This could be a read error, since a much larger clone is one nucleotide away. The chain couples TRBV20-1 to TRBJ2-1, with 8 bases that match TRBD2. Unmatched junction bases numbered 13, after V lost 8 bases and J lost 4 bases. Germline-derived CDR1 and CDR2 are DFQATT and SNEGSKA (reference sequence). This CDR3 region has 15 residues. The DNA for the CDR3 is TGCAGTACCCCTCCCGGGACTAGATCTTACAATGAGCAGTTCTTC. Translated: CSTPPGTRSYNEQFF.

This clonotype has a count of ten or more. The gene calls are TRBV20-1 and TRBJ2-1, with 14 bases that match TRBD2. J gave up 8 bases and V 6 bases, and 6 bases lay outside the gene matches. This CDR3 has 14 residues. Germline loops: CDR1 DFQATT, CDR2 SNEGSKA (reference sequence). The CDR3 reads CSAGGTSGSHEQFF. As DNA, the CDR3 is TGCAGTGCCGGAGGGACTAGCGGGAGCCATGAGCAGTTCTTC.

The chain is built from TRBV20-1 and TRBJ2-1; 8 bases fit TRBD2. Germline CDR1 and CDR2: DFQATT and SNEGSKA (reference sequence). The CDR3 loop spans 13 amino acids. V trimming: 3 bases; J trimming: 4 bases; junction bases outside the gene matches: 2. The CDR3 region is CSASSGVYNEQFF. The CDR3, as DNA: TGCAGTGCTAGTAGCGGGGTTTACAATGAGCAGTTCTTC.

This sequence joins TRBV28 and TRBJ2-6; 7 bases are shared with TRBD1. The CDR3 extends over 15 amino acids. The V and J ends lost 5 bases and 2 bases, in that order; junction bases with no gene match: 3. Germline V gives CDR1 MDHEN, CDR2 SYDVKM. CDR3 in amino acids: CASSPGQAGANVLTF. In nucleotides, the CDR3 is TGTGCCAGCAGTCCCGGACAGGCTGGGGCCAACGTCCTGACTTTC. The full variable domain, completed using reference TRBV28 and TRBJ2-6, is DVKVTQSSRYLVKRTGEKVFLECVQDMDHENMFWYRQDPGLGLRLIYFSYDVKMKEKGDIPEGYSVSREKKERFSLILESASTNQTSMYLCASSPGQAGANVLTFGAGSRLTVL.

V gene TRBV2 combines with J gene TRBJ1-1; D gene ambiguous. Germline CDR1 and CDR2: SNHLY and FYNNEI. The V end was cut by 7 bases, the J end by 4 bases, with 16 bases between. This CDR3 comprises 14 residues. Here the CDR3 DNA reads TGTGCCAGCAACGTCAGGACGGTACTCACTGAAGCTTTCTTT. Translating gives CASNVRTVLTEAFF.

The chain's CDR3 is CSARAPGALYGYTF. The CDR3 nucleotides read TGCAGTGCTAGAGCTCCGGGGGCCCTCTATGGCTACACCTTC. The chain uses TRBV20-1 and TRBJ1-2; possibly TRBD1 for D (6 bases). Germline V gene lookup returns CDR1 DFQATT and CDR2 SNEGSKA (reference sequence). CDR3 length: 14 residues. Trimming left V 1 base short and J 4 bases short, with 13 bases between.

J is TRBJ2-1 and V is TRBV24-1, with D perhaps TRBD2 (6 bases). The V end lost 2 bases, the J end lost 5 bases, and 18 bases lay between the germline ends. This CDR3 is 17 amino acids long. Germline V gene sequence: CDR1 KGHDR, CDR2 SFDVKD. DNA of the CDR3: TGTGCCACCAGTGATTCGGTAGCGGCTACTCCCAACAATGAGCAGTTCTTC. Protein: CATSDSVAATPNNEQFF.

The chain couples TRBV28 to TRBJ2-7; TRBD1 might be the D (5 bases). The V gene's germline CDR1 is MDHEN and CDR2 SYDVKM. This CDR3 has 12 amino acids. The germline V and J ends were trimmed by 5 bases and 3 bases, with 8 bases remaining between them. CDR3 DNA: TGTGCCAGCAGTAGAAGGGGCTACGAGCAGTACTTC. Amino acid sequence: CASSRRGYEQYF.

The J gene is TRBJ2-7, the V gene TRBV15, with D possibly being TRBD2 (6 bases). The germline V and J ends were trimmed by 0 bases and 1 base, with 7 bases remaining between them. The CDR3 sequence is 14 residues long. Germline V gene lookup returns CDR1 LNHNV and CDR2 YYDKDF (reference sequence). DNA of the CDR3: TGTGCCACCAGCAGAGACGGGGGATCCTACGAGCAGTACTTC. This sequence encodes CATSRDGGSYEQYF.